The 15 T cell receptor beta chains below all came from one sample that was sequenced in a study of blood T cell repertoires in COVID-19. Some clones are missing from TCRdb's copy, which holds only in-frame ones; the method was immunoSEQ multiplex PCR. The sample carries around 250,000 clones, 82% recorded once. Sequencing was performed on peripheral blood. All receptors derive from a woman in her late teens or twenties with acute or convalescent COVID-19.

The chain combines TRBV5-1 with TRBJ2-7; a weak D match, TRBD1 (6 bases). Germline V gene lookup returns CDR1 SGHRS and CDR2 YFSETQ. Trimming took off 5 bases at V and 0 bases at J, with 6 bases between the two ends. There are 12 residues in the CDR3. CDR3 residues: CASRQGSYEQYF. Written as DNA, the CDR3 is TGCGCCAGCAGACAGGGCTCCTACGAGCAGTACTTC.

This clone was seen a handful of times. The chain combines TRBV6-4 with TRBJ2-3; 7 bases fit TRBD2. The CDR3 length is 15 residues. With V trimmed by 3 bases and J by 2 bases, 5 bases remained unmatched. Looked up from germline, CDR1 is MRHNA and CDR2 is SNTAGT. Here the CDR3 reads CASSEGGGDTDTQYF. The DNA of the CDR3 is TGTGCCAGCAGTGAGGGGGGAGGGGACACAGATACGCAGTATTTT.

The rearrangement links TRBV20-1 to TRBJ2-3; no firm D call. This CDR3 is built from 14 residues. V was cut by 3 bases and J by 2 bases, with 12 bases left in between. Germline CDR1 is DFQATT and CDR2 is SNEGSKA (reference sequence). CDR3 protein: CSASRVSTTDTQYF. The CDR3 DNA reads TGCAGTGCTAGTCGAGTAAGCACCACAGATACGCAGTATTTT.

The gene calls are TRBV4-3 and TRBJ1-6; the D gene is possibly TRBD1 (6 bases). The CDR3 loop spans 18 amino acids. Germline CDR1 LGHNA, CDR2 YSLEER. V gave up 3 bases and J gave up 0 bases, with 15 bases separating them. The CDR3 region is CASSQERQDFSYNSPLHF. The CDR3 region has the DNA TGCGCCAGCAGCCAGGAAAGACAGGACTTCTCCTATAATTCACCCCTCCACTTT.

The genes are TRBV19 and TRBJ1-6, with 7 bases aligning to TRBD1. The CDR3 covers 18 residues. Losses at the gene ends were 3 bases for V and 9 bases for J; bases not matched to a gene: 17. Germline CDR1 and CDR2: LNHDA and SQIVND (reference sequence). The CDR3 region is CASSMPERGPIPLSPLHF. The CDR3 DNA follows: TGTGCCAGTAGTATGCCCGAGAGGGGGCCGATCCCCCTTTCACCCCTCCACTTT.

In its sample, this clone was seen once. The CDR3 DNA is TGTGCCAGCAGCCAAAGCGGGAGGGGGGAGACCCAGTACTTC. Translation: CASSQSGRGETQYF. J is TRBJ2-5 and V is TRBV7-2, with 10 bases lining up with TRBD2. Germline CDR1 and CDR2: SGHTA and FQGNSA. J was trimmed by 5 bases and V by 5 bases; bases with no gene match: 5. The CDR3 consists of 14 residues.

The chain links TRBV5-1 to TRBJ2-1; TRBD2 matches at 12 bases. Germline V gene sequence: CDR1 SGHRS, CDR2 YFSETQ. The ends lost 2 bases at V and 4 bases at J; junction bases unmatched: 10. This CDR3 region has 18 residues. The CDR3 nucleotides read TGCGCCAGCAGCTTTGGGTGGACTAGCGGGATCATATACAATGAGCAGTTCTTC. Protein: CASSFGWTSGIIYNEQFF.

V usage is TRBV6-2 or TRBV6-3 and J usage is TRBJ1-5; possible D gene TRBD1, 6 bases. Trimming took 5 bases from V and 3 from J, leaving 14 bases between them. Germline values: CDR1 MNHEY, CDR2 SVGEGT. The CDR3 totals 15 residues. CDR3 in amino acids: CASSRSRGSNQPQHF. CDR3 sequence (DNA): TGTGCCAGCAGTCGGTCGAGGGGGTCCAATCAGCCCCAGCATTTT.

This rearrangement joins TRBV7-2 to TRBJ1-4; D possibly corresponds to TRBD1 (6 bases). V was pared by 1 base and J by 8 bases, with 11 bases between. Germline loops: CDR1 SGHTA, CDR2 FQGNSA. The CDR3 totals 14 residues. Here the CDR3 DNA reads TGTGCCAGCAGCTTAGGGGGGCTTTGGGAAAAACTGTTTTTT. Its translation: CASSLGGLWEKLFF. Variable domain in full (rest from reference TRBV7-2 and TRBJ1-4): GAGVSQSPSNKVTEKGKDVELRCDPISGHTALYWYRQSLGQGLEFLIYFQGNSAPDKSGLPSDRFSAERTGGSVSTLTIQRTQQEDSAVYLCASSLGGLWEKLFFGSGTQLSVL.

The genes are TRBV11-2 and TRBJ1-1; no clear D. CDR3 length: 13 residues. Per the germline V gene, CDR1 is SGHAT and CDR2 is FQNNGV. Trimming removed 1 base at V and 6 bases at J, with 9 bases between. The CDR3 protein is CASSLVALAEAFF. CDR3 in DNA: TGTGCCAGCAGCTTAGTTGCGCTCGCTGAAGCTTTCTTT.

The CDR3 loop is CASSFGTDPGYTF. The CDR3 bases are TGCGCCAGCAGCTTCGGAACAGATCCTGGCTACACCTTC. This chain connects TRBV5-1 to TRBJ1-2; D unresolved. This CDR3 comprises 13 residues. Trimming took 2 bases from V and 7 from J, leaving 12 bases between them. Germline V gene data show CDR1 as SGHRS and CDR2 as YFSETQ. Full variable domain (outside the CDR3, taken from reference TRBV5-1 and TRBJ1-2): KAGVTQTPRYLIKTRGQQVTLSCSPISGHRSVSWYQQTPGQGLQFLFEYFSETQRNKGNFPGRFSGRQFSNSRSEMNVSTLELGDSALYLCASSFGTDPGYTFGSGTRLTVV.

This chain links TRBV28 with TRBJ1-6; 7 bases align to TRBD1. The J segment lost 7 bases and the V segment lost 10 bases, leaving 7 bases of the junction unmatched. Germline loops: CDR1 MDHEN, CDR2 SYDVKM. The CDR3 consists of 13 residues. CDR3 sequence: CATRGQENSPLHF. CDR3 in DNA: TGTGCCACCCGAGGACAGGAGAATTCACCCCTCCACTTT.

This chain connects TRBV6-5 to TRBJ1-2, with a tentative D call TRBD1 (5 bases). Deletions cut 10 bases from V and 6 bases from J, with 18 bases between. The CDR3 is 13 residues long. Germline CDR1 MNHEY, CDR2 SVGAGI. CDR3 amino acids: CAIPPGAGDGYTF. CDR3 sequence (DNA): TGTGCCATTCCCCCCGGGGCGGGGGATGGCTACACCTTC.

This clone occurred once. Other DNA sequences of this sample code for an identical CDR3. The V and J genes are TRBV7-2 and TRBJ1-5; 10 bases are a match to TRBD1. The CDR3 is 15 residues long. Germline lookup yields CDR1 SGHTA and CDR2 FQGNSA. V dropped 4 bases and J dropped 4; count of bases not matched to a gene: 4. The CDR3 DNA reads as TGTGCCAGCAGCTCGGGACAGGGGCGAAATCAGCCCCAGCATTTT. Translating it yields CASSSGQGRNQPQHF.

This rearrangement joins TRBV5-4 to TRBJ2-1; perhaps TRBD2 as D (6 bases). This CDR3 contains 16 residues. With 5 bases removed from V and 4 bases from J, the gap between germline ends came to 19 bases. Looked up from germline, CDR1 is SGHNT and CDR2 is YYREEE (reference sequence). CDR3 region: CASSPTGLRTYNEQFF. CDR3 nucleotide sequence: TGTGCCAGCAGTCCAACGGGACTCCGCACGTACAATGAGCAGTTCTTC.